The 17 T cell receptor beta chains reported below all come from one sample, sequenced in a study of blood T cell repertoires in COVID-19. The method was immunoSEQ multiplex PCR; TCRdb's version includes in-frame clones alone and lacks a portion of them. Here the sample spans over 200,000 clones, more than 75% being singletons. The sample comprised peripheral blood. The receptor source for this set is a woman aged 40 to 55 with acute or convalescent COVID-19.

CDR3 in amino acids: CASSMAFRSVSYEQYF. CDR3 DNA: TGTGCCAGTAGTATGGCCTTTCGTAGCGTCTCCTACGAGCAGTACTTC. The chain employs TRBV19 and TRBJ2-7; perhaps TRBD2 as D (5 bases). Deletions cut 3 bases from V and 0 bases from J, with 15 bases between. The V gene's germline CDR1 is LNHDA and CDR2 SQIVND (reference sequence). This CDR3 is built from 16 residues.

The chain couples TRBV2 to TRBJ1-2; 9 bases agree with TRBD1. The CDR3 consists of 13 residues. Germline values: CDR1 SNHLY, CDR2 FYNNEI. Trimming took 5 bases from V and 8 from J; bases not matched to a gene: 6. CDR3 bases: TGTGCCAGCAGTTTACAGGGGGCAGGAGGCTACACCTTC. Its protein product is CASSLQGAGGYTF.

The table lists this clone with a count of one. The V gene is TRBV24-1, the J gene TRBJ1-4; 9 bases fit TRBD1. The CDR3 contains 15 residues. Germline V lookup: CDR1 KGHDR, CDR2 SFDVKD. J lost 5 bases, V lost 4 bases, and 4 bases had no gene match. The CDR3 DNA reads as TGTGCCACCAGTGAACGGACAGGGGCAAATGAAAAACTGTTTTTT. This translates into CATSERTGANEKLFF.

This clone was found once. This rearrangement joins TRBV19 to TRBJ1-2; D not certain. Germline CDR1 and CDR2: LNHDA and SQIVND (reference sequence). Trimming took off 1 base at V and 8 bases at J, with 5 bases between the two ends. This CDR3 has 11 amino acids. CDR3: CASSIARGYTF. The CDR3 bases are TGTGCCAGTAGTATAGCGAGAGGCTACACCTTC.

The chain links TRBV5-1 to TRBJ2-1; D is unresolved. The CDR3 loop spans 13 amino acids. V gave up 6 bases and J gave up 0 bases, with 7 bases separating them. Germline assignment: CDR1 SGHRS and CDR2 YFSETQ. The CDR3 DNA is TGCGCCAGCAAATCGAGCTCCTACAATGAGCAGTTCTTC. Residues: CASKSSSYNEQFF.

This chain joins TRBV7-2 and TRBJ2-3, with D perhaps matching TRBD2 (6 bases). Germline lookup yields CDR1 SGHTA and CDR2 FQGNSA. V lost 5 bases and J lost 6, with 12 bases in between. The CDR3 is 13 amino acids. CDR3 sequence reads: CASSPPRGDTQYF. The CDR3 DNA sequence: TGTGCCAGCAGCCCCCCCCGGGGGGATACGCAGTATTTT. Drawing the rest from reference TRBV7-2 and TRBJ2-3, the complete variable domain is GAGVSQSPSNKVTEKGKDVELRCDPISGHTALYWYRQSLGQGLEFLIYFQGNSAPDKSGLPSDRFSAERTGGSVSTLTIQRTQQEDSAVYLCASSPPRGDTQYFGPGTRLTVL.

The V call is TRBV4-1, the J call TRBJ1-1, with D possibly being TRBD1 (5 bases). This CDR3 has 17 residues. Trimming took off 0 bases at V and 0 bases at J, with 14 bases between the two ends. Germline V CDR1 and CDR2: MGHRA, YSYEKL. The CDR3 region is CASSQEGRGTVNTEAFF. The CDR3 coding sequence is TGCGCCAGCAGCCAAGAGGGGCGGGGGACTGTGAACACTGAAGCTTTCTTT.

There are a few counts of this clone. The genes are TRBV18 and TRBJ2-7; D is possibly TRBD2 (5 bases). V lost 6 bases, J lost 6 bases, and 12 bases lay in between. The CDR3 is made up of 12 amino acids. Germline V gives CDR1 KGHSH, CDR2 LQKENI. The CDR3: CASSLTSPEQYF. For the CDR3, the DNA is TGTGCCAGCTCGCTAACTAGTCCCGAGCAGTACTTC.

The rearrangement joins TRBV24-1 to TRBJ2-5; a possible D gene is TRBD1 (5 bases). CDR1 and CDR2 (germline): KGHDR, SFDVKD. The CDR3 spans 13 residues. Between the trimmed V and J ends, which lost 2 bases and 10 bases, there was a span of 13 bases. CDR3: CATSDSSTGDQYF. Here the CDR3 DNA reads TGTGCCACCAGTGATTCCTCTACAGGCGACCAGTACTTC.

CDR3 sequence reads: CASGVDRVTEAFF. DNA of the CDR3: TGTGCTTCTGGGGTGGACAGAGTCACTGAAGCTTTCTTT. The chain joins TRBV30 to TRBJ1-1; a possible D gene is TRBD1 (6 bases). This CDR3 comprises 13 residues. CDR1 is GTSNPN and CDR2 is SVGIG in the germline V gene (reference sequence).

The rearrangement uses TRBV5-1 and TRBJ2-2; TRBD2 matches 8 bases. The CDR3 covers 17 residues. The J segment lost 5 bases and the V segment lost 0 bases, leaving 9 bases of the junction unmatched. CDR1 SGHRS and CDR2 YFSETQ come from the germline V gene. Here the CDR3 reads CASSLALAGGGTGELFF. CDR3 DNA: TGCGCCAGCAGCTTGGCCTTGGCGGGAGGAGGGACCGGGGAGCTGTTTTTT.

The chain combines TRBV27 with TRBJ2-5; a weak D match, TRBD2 (5 bases). V lost 6 bases to trimming and J lost 1 base, with 12 bases between them. CDR1 is MNHEY, CDR2 SMNVEV, per germline (reference sequence). The CDR3 extends over 14 amino acids. This CDR3 is CASRVQAAQETQYF. The CDR3 bases are TGTGCCAGCAGGGTCCAAGCGGCCCAAGAGACCCAGTACTTC.

The genes are TRBV24-1 and TRBJ2-3, with TRBD2 matching over 7 bases. Germline values: CDR1 KGHDR, CDR2 SFDVKD. CDR3 length: 14 amino acids. Germline trimming cut 8 bases from V and 4 bases from J; bases unmatched to any gene: 8. The CDR3 protein is CATNTGGSADTQYF. CDR3 nucleotides: TGTGCCACCAATACTGGCGGGAGCGCAGATACGCAGTATTTT.

The rearrangement uses TRBV4-3 and TRBJ2-6; weak D call: TRBD1 (5 bases). This CDR3 is built from 17 residues. Germline CDR1 and CDR2: LGHNA and YSLEER. The ends were cut back, 0 bases at V and 4 bases at J, with 13 bases in the middle. CDR3 region: CASSQDQGLGGANVLTF. The CDR3 DNA reads TGCGCCAGCAGCCAAGATCAGGGTCTTGGGGGGGCCAACGTCCTGACTTTC.

This clone was detected only once. This chain connects TRBV2 to TRBJ2-2, with a weak D call TRBD2 (5 bases). V gave up 0 bases and J gave up 5 bases, with 7 bases separating them. This CDR3 comprises 14 residues. Germline CDR1 is SNHLY and CDR2 is FYNNEI. CDR3 residues: CASSEAGVTGELFF. The CDR3 DNA reads TGTGCCAGCAGTGAAGCGGGAGTTACCGGGGAGCTGTTTTTT.

This clone has just one count. The V and J genes are TRBV10-2 and TRBJ2-3; 12 nucleotides agree with TRBD2. The CDR3 covers 16 residues. With V trimmed by 5 bases and J by 5 bases, 8 bases remained unmatched. From germline, CDR1 is WSHSY and CDR2 SAAADI. CDR3 amino acids: CASSFRLAGDGDTQYF. In DNA form, the CDR3 reads TGCGCCAGCAGTTTCCGACTAGCGGGAGATGGAGATACGCAGTATTTT.

This clone has just a few counts. V gene TRBV20-1 combines with J gene TRBJ1-6, with 8 bases fitting TRBD1. V was pared by 3 bases and J by 6 bases, with 10 bases of the junction left unmatched. The CDR3 has 16 amino acids. Germline V gene lookup returns CDR1 DFQATT and CDR2 SNEGSKA (reference sequence). CDR3 protein: CSASPPSTGGNSPLHF. The CDR3 bases are TGCAGTGCTAGTCCCCCCTCAACAGGGGGTAATTCACCCCTCCACTTT.